The 18 T cell receptor beta chains listed next were all sequenced from one sample in a study of shared clonotypes between healthy human individuals. Only in-frame clones appear in the TCRdb table, and some are missing; sequencing was by immunoSEQ multiplex PCR. The sample includes approximately 2.5 million clones, 93% seen only once; the top ten take approximately 0.37%. The source material was naive CD4+ T cells from PBMCs. Subset here: CD45RA+ positively selected. The receptors shown here come from a man aged 18 to 30 in good health. Some clones in this sample may be carry-over from other donors' samples.

As for this clone: At one boundary the junction diverges from the germline segment, which might be a read error. This sequence joins TRBV30 and TRBJ2-7; D could derive from TRBD1 or TRBD2 (6 bases each). The CDR3 length is 15 residues. Germline CDR1 and CDR2: GTSNPN and SVGIG (reference sequence). The CDR3 here is CARSLRDNRLTRQYF. CDR3 DNA sequence: TGTGCCCGGAGCCTGCGGGACAACCGACTTACGAGGCAGTACTTC.

The chain joins TRBV5-1 to TRBJ2-6; D call uncertain. Germline CDR1 reads SGHRS; CDR2 reads YFSETQ. The CDR3 covers 16 residues. Trimming took 0 bases from V and 0 from J, leaving 7 bases between them. In DNA form, the CDR3 reads TGCGCCAGCAGCTTGGCCGTGATCTCTGGGGCCAACGTCCTGACTTTC. Residues: CASSLAVISGANVLTF.

Concerning this clone: This sample also contains other DNA sequences that code for the same CDR3. V usage is TRBV5-1 and J usage is TRBJ1-4; D possibly corresponds to TRBD1 (6 bases). The CDR3 is 15 residues long. The V and J ends lost 3 bases and 0 bases respectively, with 9 bases between them. The germline V gene encodes CDR1 SGHRS and CDR2 YFSETQ. The CDR3 region has the DNA TGCGCCAGCAGCTCGGGGGCGGCAACTAATGAAAAACTGTTTTTT. Its protein is CASSSGAATNEKLFF. Based on the CDR3 plus reference TRBV5-1 and TRBJ1-4, the full variable domain is KAGVTQTPRYLIKTRGQQVTLSCSPISGHRSVSWYQQTPGQGLQFLFEYFSETQRNKGNFPGRFSGRQFSNSRSEMNVSTLELGDSALYLCASSSGAATNEKLFFGSGTQLSVL.

This clone is a singleton in its sample. This chain joins TRBV9 and TRBJ2-1; D possibly uses TRBD1 or TRBD2 (5 bases each). The CDR3 has 15 residues. V shed 3 bases and J shed 7 bases, with 17 bases lying between them. Germline CDR1 is SGDLS and CDR2 is YYNGEE. The CDR3 DNA sequence: TGTGCCAGCAGCGGAGGGGCGACAGCTAGAAATGAGCAGTTCTTC. It translates to CASSGGATARNEQFF.

Concerning this clone: Different DNA sequences within this sample yield the same CDR3. This sequence joins TRBV7-2 and TRBJ1-5; TRBD1 might be the D (5 bases). The V gene lost 0 bases and the J gene lost 5 bases, with 8 bases spanning the gap. This CDR3 comprises 14 residues. Germline CDR1 and CDR2: SGHTA and FQGNSA. The CDR3 loop is CASSLAAGDQPQHF. The CDR3 DNA reads as TGTGCCAGCAGCTTAGCTGCGGGGGATCAGCCCCAGCATTTT.

The V gene is TRBV5-4, the J gene TRBJ1-2, with D perhaps matching TRBD1 (6 bases). The CDR3 is 13 residues long. CDR1 and CDR2 (germline): SGHNT, YYREEE (reference sequence). V dropped 0 bases and J dropped 3 bases, with 6 bases sitting between them. The CDR3 bases are TGTGCCAGCAGCTTGGAGGGGGACTATGGCTACACCTTC. Translation: CASSLEGDYGYTF.

In its sample, this clone was seen once. The rearrangement joins TRBV6-5 to TRBJ1-2; TRBD1 aligns across 7 bases. From germline, CDR1 is MNHEY and CDR2 SVGAGI. Unmatched junction bases numbered 3, after V lost 4 bases and J lost 7 bases. CDR3 length: 12 amino acids. The CDR3 loop reads CASSSTGAGYTF. As DNA, the CDR3 is TGTGCCAGCAGTTCCACAGGGGCTGGCTACACCTTC.

The chain uses TRBV18 and TRBJ1-3, with D maybe TRBD1 (5 bases). The V end lost 3 bases, the J end lost 3 bases, and 12 bases lay between the germline ends. Looked up from germline, CDR1 is KGHSH and CDR2 is LQKENI. The CDR3 runs to 15 residues. CDR3 in amino acids: CASSPTKGVGNTIYF. The CDR3, as DNA: TGTGCCAGCTCACCCACGAAAGGGGTTGGAAACACCATATATTTT.

The table lists this clone with a count of one. V usage is TRBV6-5 and J usage is TRBJ1-2, with D perhaps TRBD1 (6 bases). Germline assignment: CDR1 MNHEY and CDR2 SVGAGI. The CDR3 runs 15 residues. Trimming left V 0 bases short and J 2 bases short, with 10 bases between. This CDR3 is CASSYSTGRNYGYTF. DNA for the CDR3: TGTGCCAGCAGTTACTCTACAGGGCGAAACTATGGCTACACCTTC.

The chain has TRBV5-4 and TRBJ2-1; D possibly uses TRBD1 or TRBD2 (6 bases each). Trimming left V 0 bases short and J 9 bases short, with 13 bases between. Germline lookup yields CDR1 SGHNT and CDR2 YYREEE (reference sequence). The CDR3 spans 14 residues. The CDR3 reads CASSLGVRGGEQFF. The CDR3 DNA sequence: TGTGCCAGCAGCTTGGGTGTCAGGGGAGGTGAGCAGTTCTTC. The full variable domain, completed using reference TRBV5-4 and TRBJ2-1, is ETGVTQSPTHLIKTRGQQVTLRCSSQSGHNTVSWYQQALGQGPQFIFQYYREEENGRGNFPPRFSGLQFPNYSSELNVNALELDDSALYLCASSLGVRGGEQFFGPGTRLTVL.

V usage is TRBV29-1 and J usage is TRBJ2-5, with 7 bases identical to TRBD1. Germline V gene lookup returns CDR1 SQVTM and CDR2 ANQGSEA. CDR3 length: 13 amino acids. After removal of 6 bases from V and 4 bases from J, the junction contained 8 bases not matched to a gene. The CDR3 coding sequence is TGCAGCGTACCCTCCGGGACAGTAGAGACCCAGTACTTC. It codes for CSVPSGTVETQYF.

This chain uses TRBV2 with TRBJ1-2, with D uncertain. V was clipped by 1 base and J by 6 bases, with 6 bases between them. The CDR3 length is 12 residues. CDR1 is SNHLY and CDR2 is FYNNEI in the germline V gene. The CDR3 loop reads CASSEVTHGYTF. DNA of the CDR3: TGTGCCAGCAGTGAAGTAACCCATGGCTACACCTTC. Supplemented by reference TRBV2 and TRBJ1-2, the full variable domain reads EPEVTQTPSHQVTQMGQEVILRCVPISNHLYFYWYRQILGQKVEFLVSFYNNEISEKSEIFDDQFSVERPDGSNFTLKIRSTKLEDSAMYFCASSEVTHGYTFGSGTRLTVV.

The J gene is TRBJ2-5, the V gene TRBV2; 7 nucleotides line up with TRBD1. Germline loops: CDR1 SNHLY, CDR2 FYNNEI. There are 16 residues in the CDR3. With V trimmed by 5 bases and J by 5 bases, 14 bases remained unmatched. This chain's CDR3 is CASSSHEYRGGETQYF. CDR3 DNA sequence: TGTGCCAGCAGTTCCCACGAGTACAGGGGCGGTGAGACCCAGTACTTC.

This chain uses TRBV5-1 with TRBJ2-6; D possibly matches TRBD1 or TRBD2 (5 bases each). The CDR3 has 17 residues. Germline-derived CDR1 and CDR2 are SGHRS and YFSETQ. The V end lost 4 bases, the J end lost 4 bases, and 18 bases lay between the germline ends. The CDR3 is CASSTGTPEAGANVLTF. CDR3 DNA: TGCGCCAGCAGCACCGGGACCCCGGAGGCCGGGGCCAACGTCCTGACTTTC.

The chain is built from TRBV19 and TRBJ1-2; D gene ambiguous. Germline-derived CDR1 and CDR2 are LNHDA and SQIVND (reference sequence). CDR3 size: 15 residues. Trimming cost V 3 bases and J 5 bases, with 16 bases left between them. CDR3 sequence: CASSMFSTVLYGYTF. CDR3 nucleotides: TGTGCCAGTAGTATGTTCTCTACAGTTCTGTATGGCTACACCTTC.

This chain uses TRBV28 with TRBJ1-2; D unresolved. CDR1 and CDR2 (germline): MDHEN, SYDVKM. Trimming removed 2 bases at V and 7 bases at J, with 11 bases between. The CDR3 length is 13 residues. The CDR3 reads CASSLKGVSGYTF. The CDR3 nucleotides are TGTGCCAGCAGTTTAAAGGGTGTCTCTGGCTACACCTTC.

This chain joins TRBV5-4 and TRBJ2-3; weak D call: TRBD1 (6 bases). The CDR3 is made up of 16 amino acids. Germline lookup yields CDR1 SGHNT and CDR2 YYREEE (reference sequence). The ends were cut back, 0 bases at V and 3 bases at J, with 14 bases in the middle. CDR3 in amino acids: CASSLGGRGGTDTQYF. For the CDR3, the DNA is TGTGCCAGCAGCTTGGGAGGCAGGGGCGGGACAGATACGCAGTATTTT.

This clone occurred once. V and J are TRBV25-1 and TRBJ1-2, with 8 bases matching TRBD1. The germline V gene has CDR1 MGHDK and CDR2 SYGVNS. The ends lost 8 bases at V and 8 bases at J; junction bases unmatched: 7. CDR3 length: 12 amino acids. The CDR3 sequence: CASQDRVEGYTF. The DNA for the CDR3 is TGTGCCAGCCAGGACAGGGTAGAAGGCTACACCTTC.